The clone carrying this T cell receptor (beta chain) showed up just once. Its target is unknown. The CDR3 extends over 15 amino acids. CDR1 and CDR2 (germline): KGHSH, LQKENI. Trimming removed 3 bases at V and 2 bases at J, with 11 bases between. With autoimmune disease history or systemic immunosuppression, patients were excluded. This specimen comes from a study of OX40 agonist ivuxolimab in advanced cancers. About the study: Ivuxolimab is a fully human IgG2 antibody that activates OX40 (CD134).

Measured with immunoSEQ multiplex PCR; TCRdb has only the in-frame clones, and not every one. The sample lists about 68,000 clones; more than 75% were seen once. Study results and limitations: Part of the nonresponder group also had normalized T-cell clonal expansion that was low. Among expanded peripheral T cells, antigen specificity went undetermined.

The J gene is TRBJ2-1, the V gene TRBV18, with no clear D. This specimen consisted of CD4+ or CD8+ T cells sorted from blood, obtained in a trial of the OX40 agonist ivuxolimab. The source of this sequence is an adult with an advanced solid tumor such as melanoma, head and neck, liver or kidney cancer. The CDR3 loop is CASSPFRPPYNEQFF. The CDR3 nucleotides are TGTGCCAGCTCACCGTTTCGGCCCCCCTACAATGAGCAGTTCTTC.